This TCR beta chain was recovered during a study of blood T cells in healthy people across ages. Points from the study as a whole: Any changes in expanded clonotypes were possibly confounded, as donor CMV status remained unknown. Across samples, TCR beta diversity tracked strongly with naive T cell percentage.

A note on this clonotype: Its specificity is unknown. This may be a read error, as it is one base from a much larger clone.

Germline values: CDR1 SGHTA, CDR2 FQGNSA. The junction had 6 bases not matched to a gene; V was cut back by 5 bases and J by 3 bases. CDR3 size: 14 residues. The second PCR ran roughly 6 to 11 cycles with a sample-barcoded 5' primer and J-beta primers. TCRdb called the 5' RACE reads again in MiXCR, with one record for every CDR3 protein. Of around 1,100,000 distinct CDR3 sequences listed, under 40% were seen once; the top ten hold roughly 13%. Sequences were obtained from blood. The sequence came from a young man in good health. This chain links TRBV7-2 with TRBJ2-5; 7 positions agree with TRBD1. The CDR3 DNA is TGTGCCAGCAGCACCGACAGGGTAAAAGAGACCCAGTACTTC. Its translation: CASSTDRVKETQYF.